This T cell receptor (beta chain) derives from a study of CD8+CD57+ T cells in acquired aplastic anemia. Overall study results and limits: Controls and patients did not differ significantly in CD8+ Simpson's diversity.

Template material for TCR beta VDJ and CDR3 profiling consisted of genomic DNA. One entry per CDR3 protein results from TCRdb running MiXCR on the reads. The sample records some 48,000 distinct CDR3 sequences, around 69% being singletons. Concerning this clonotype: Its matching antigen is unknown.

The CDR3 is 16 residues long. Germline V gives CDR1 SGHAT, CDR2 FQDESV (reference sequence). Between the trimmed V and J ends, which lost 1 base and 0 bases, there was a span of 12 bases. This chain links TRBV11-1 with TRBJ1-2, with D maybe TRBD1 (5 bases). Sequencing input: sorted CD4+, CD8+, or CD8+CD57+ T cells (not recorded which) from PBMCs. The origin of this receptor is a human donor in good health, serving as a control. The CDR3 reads CASSLESSGPNYGYTF. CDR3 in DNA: TGTGCCAGCAGCTTAGAATCGTCAGGGCCTAACTATGGCTACACCTTC.